The 14 T cell receptor beta chains below all came from one sample that was sequenced in a study of cytomegalovirus exposure and HLA in healthy donors. PCR employed 60 Vbeta and 13 Jbeta primers. Libraries were prepared by immunoSEQ multiplex PCR; TCRdb keeps only in-frame clonotypes and omits some of them. The repertoire includes about 150,000 clones, over 70% of them detected once, and approximately 6.7% sits in the top ten. The sample consisted of PBMCs. The receptors come from a man younger than 40 in good health and CMV-seropositive.

The chain has TRBV7-9 and TRBJ2-1, with 8 positions matching TRBD2. This CDR3 comprises 15 residues. V lost 5 bases, J lost 0 bases, and 3 bases stayed unmatched. Germline V CDR1 and CDR2: SEHNR, FQNEAQ (reference sequence). Here the CDR3 DNA reads TGTGCCAGCAGCCAAACTAGCGGCTCCTACAATGAGCAGTTCTTC. Its translation: CASSQTSGSYNEQFF.

The rearrangement links TRBV18 to TRBJ1-2; tentatively, D is TRBD1 (5 bases). The germline V gene has CDR1 KGHSH and CDR2 LQKENI. The CDR3 totals 13 residues. V dropped 3 bases and J dropped 7 bases, with 12 bases sitting between them. The CDR3 sequence: CASSPQGSGGYTF. CDR3 in DNA: TGTGCCAGCTCACCCCAGGGAAGTGGTGGCTACACCTTC.

The chain combines TRBV5-4 with TRBJ2-7; TRBD2 agrees at 11 bases. The germline V gene encodes CDR1 SGHNT and CDR2 YYREEE (reference sequence). J gave up 6 bases and V 4 bases, and 6 bases lay outside the gene matches. The CDR3 runs to 14 residues. CDR3 protein: CASSRSGRAAEQYF. The DNA for the CDR3 is TGTGCCAGCAGCCGTAGCGGGAGGGCTGCCGAGCAGTACTTC.

This clone was observed a single time. The chain uses TRBV15 and TRBJ1-1; D unresolved. V shed 6 bases and J shed 5 bases, with 19 bases lying between them. The CDR3 has 15 residues. Per germline, CDR1 LNHNV and CDR2 YYDKDF (reference sequence). The CDR3 spells CATRVSTSVWTEAFF. Written as DNA, the CDR3 is TGTGCCACCAGAGTCAGTACCTCAGTTTGGACTGAAGCTTTCTTT.

This clone was seen a few times. J is TRBJ2-1 and V is TRBV5-1; 12 nucleotides line up with TRBD2. V lost 4 bases and J lost 6; bases outside the gene matches: 5. Germline loops: CDR1 SGHRS, CDR2 YFSETQ. The CDR3 contains 15 residues. Here the CDR3 reads CASSVTSGSGNEQFF. The CDR3 DNA reads as TGCGCCAGCAGCGTGACTAGCGGGAGTGGCAATGAGCAGTTCTTC.

This sequence joins TRBV27 and TRBJ2-5, with D perhaps matching TRBD1 (6 bases). Deletions cut 0 bases from V and 5 bases from J, with 22 bases between. Germline lookup yields CDR1 MNHEY and CDR2 SMNVEV (reference sequence). The CDR3 sequence is 18 residues long. CDR3 sequence: CASSLSKGGPAYGETQYF. The CDR3, as DNA: TGTGCCAGCAGTTTATCGAAAGGGGGACCAGCCTACGGGGAGACCCAGTACTTC.

This clone appeared a few times. The chain combines TRBV6-1 with TRBJ2-7; D not resolved. Germline loops: CDR1 MNHNS, CDR2 SASEGT. This CDR3 is built from 13 residues. Trimming removed 2 bases from V and 2 bases from J, with 7 bases in between. The CDR3 region is CASSEPAAYEQYF. The DNA for the CDR3 is TGTGCCAGCAGTGAACCCGCGGCCTACGAGCAGTACTTC.

The chain joins TRBV6-5 to TRBJ1-2, with 7 bases lining up with TRBD1. The CDR3 totals 15 residues. Germline V lookup: CDR1 MNHEY, CDR2 SVGAGI. Trimming at V came to 7 bases and at J to 2 bases, leaving 10 bases not matched to a gene. This CDR3 reads CASTAPKGANYGYTF. The CDR3 DNA is TGTGCCAGCACCGCACCTAAGGGGGCAAACTATGGCTACACCTTC.

The chain combines TRBV7-2 with TRBJ1-3, with TRBD1 matching over 8 bases. The trim removed 5 bases at V and 5 bases at J, leaving 8 bases unmatched. This CDR3 is built from 15 residues. The germline CDR1 and CDR2 sequences are SGHTA and FQGNSA. The CDR3 protein is CASSRGGTGRNTIYF. The CDR3 DNA follows: TGTGCCAGCAGCCGTGGGGGGACAGGTAGAAACACCATATATTTT.

The CDR3 bases are TGTGCCAGCAGTTTCGGCAGGGTGGCCAAAAACATTCAGTACTTC. Protein product: CASSFGRVAKNIQYF. The chain joins TRBV27 to TRBJ2-4; TRBD1 is a possible D gene (5 bases). V gave up 3 bases and J gave up 1 base, with 10 bases separating them. Looked up from germline, CDR1 is MNHEY and CDR2 is SMNVEV (reference sequence). This CDR3 has 15 amino acids.

The chain joins TRBV25-1 to TRBJ2-7; perhaps TRBD2 as D (6 bases). The germline gives CDR1 MGHDK, CDR2 SYGVNS. Between the trimmed V and J ends, which lost 1 base and 3 bases, there was a span of 10 bases. There are 14 residues in the CDR3. Written as DNA, the CDR3 is TGTGCCAGCAGTGAATTTGGGGGGAACTACGAGCAGTACTTC. Its translation is CASSEFGGNYEQYF.

The chain is built from TRBV12-5 and TRBJ1-5; possibly TRBD1 for D (5 bases). V shed 2 bases and J shed 10 bases, with 9 bases lying between them. Germline values: CDR1 LGHNT, CDR2 FRNRAP. There are 12 residues in the CDR3. CDR3 loop: CASGLQDNPQHF. The DNA for the CDR3 is TGTGCTAGTGGTTTGCAGGACAACCCCCAGCATTTT.

In this sample, this clone turned up a few times. V and J are TRBV28 and TRBJ2-1; 13 bases match TRBD2. CDR1 is MDHEN, CDR2 SYDVKM, per germline. Trimming took 6 bases from V and 8 from J; bases not matched to a gene: 10. This CDR3 region has 16 residues. The CDR3 nucleotides read TGTGCCAGCAGACCTCCGGGACTAGCGGGAACGGATGAGCAGTTCTTC. Its translation: CASRPPGLAGTDEQFF. The whole variable domain, filled in from reference TRBV28 and TRBJ2-1, reads DVKVTQSSRYLVKRTGEKVFLECVQDMDHENMFWYRQDPGLGLRLIYFSYDVKMKEKGDIPEGYSVSREKKERFSLILESASTNQTSMYLCASRPPGLAGTDEQFFGPGTRLTVL.

The chain joins TRBV5-4 to TRBJ2-2; 10 positions agree with TRBD2. The CDR3 has 15 residues. J was trimmed by 1 base and V by 5 bases; bases with no gene match: 2. Per germline, CDR1 SGHNT and CDR2 YYREEE (reference sequence). The CDR3 sequence is CASRRTSGNTGELFF. The CDR3 nucleotides are TGTGCCAGCAGGCGGACTAGCGGGAACACCGGGGAGCTGTTTTTT.